This T cell receptor beta chain comes out of a study of T cell repertoires in cytomegalovirus infection. One entry per CDR3 protein results from TCRdb running MiXCR on the reads. Among about half a million distinct CDR3 sequences listed, about 33% were seen once. V was trimmed by 3 bases and J by 4 bases, leaving 12 bases between them. CDR1 LGHDT and CDR2 YNNKEL come from the germline V gene (reference sequence). This CDR3 comprises 14 residues. This clonotype occurred a few times. The antigen remains undetermined. The sequence was collected from a human donor in good health (CMV status not recorded). Some clones in this sample may be carry-over from other donors' samples. The V gene is TRBV3-1, the J gene TRBJ1-1; D unresolved. This specimen consisted of cultured PBMCs, obtained from culture after CMV antigen stimulation. The CDR3 spells CASSHDTMGTEAFF. The CDR3, as DNA: TGTGCCAGCAGCCACGACACGATGGGCACTGAAGCTTTCTTT.